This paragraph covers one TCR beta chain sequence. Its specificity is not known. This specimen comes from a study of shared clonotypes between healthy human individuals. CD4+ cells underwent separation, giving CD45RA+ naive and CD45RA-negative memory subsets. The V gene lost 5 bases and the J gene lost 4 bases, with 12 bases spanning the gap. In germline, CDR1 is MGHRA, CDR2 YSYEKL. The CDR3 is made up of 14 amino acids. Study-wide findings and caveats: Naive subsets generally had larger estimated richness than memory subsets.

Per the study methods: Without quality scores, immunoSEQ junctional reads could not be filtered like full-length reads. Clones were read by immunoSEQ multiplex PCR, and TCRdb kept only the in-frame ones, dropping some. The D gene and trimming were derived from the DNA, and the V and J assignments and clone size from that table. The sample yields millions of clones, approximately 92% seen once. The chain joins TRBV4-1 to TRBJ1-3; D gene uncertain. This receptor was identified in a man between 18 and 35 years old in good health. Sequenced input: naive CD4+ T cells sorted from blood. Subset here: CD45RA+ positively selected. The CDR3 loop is CASSVQVMGNTIYF. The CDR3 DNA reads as TGCGCCAGCAGCGTTCAGGTGATGGGAAACACCATATATTTT.